Listed below are T cell receptor beta chains from one sample, sequenced in a study of shared clonotypes between healthy human individuals. Measured with immunoSEQ multiplex PCR; TCRdb has only the in-frame clones, and not every one. In the table there are about 1 million clones, 60% to 80% of which are singletons. Source material: memory CD4+ T cells sorted from blood. The receptors derive from a man aged 18 to 30 in good health. The CDR3 runs from the conserved cysteine through the conserved F or W. Each record gives: V gene, J gene, clone size, D gene, CDR3 DNA, CDR3 protein. A D gene is named only where the DNA matches it firmly. Clone size is not always given. Where it is, it says once, few, many or a class for expanded clones.

V: TRBV4-2
J: TRBJ2-5
size: -
D: -
DNA: TGTGCCAGCAGCCAAGAGAACCTAGCTGAGACCCAGTACTTC
CDR3: CASSQENLAETQYF

V: TRBV7-6
J: TRBJ2-7
size: -
D: -
DNA: TGTGCCAGCAGCTTAGTTCAGTCTTTAGGTCGCGAGCAGTACTTC
CDR3: CASSLVQSLGREQYF

V: TRBV27
J: TRBJ2-2
size: once
D: -
DNA: TGTGCCAGCAGTTTAGAGGGGAACCTTATCTGGAACTCCGGGGAGCTGTTTTTT
CDR3: CASSLEGNLIWNSGELFF

V: TRBV5-4
J: TRBJ2-7
size: -
D: TRBD2
DNA: TGTGCCAGCAGCCGGACTAGCGGGACTTTCGAGCAGTACTTC
CDR3: CASSRTSGTFEQYF

V: TRBV6-6
J: TRBJ2-5
size: -
D: TRBD1
DNA: TGTGCCAGCAGTTCCCTCGACAGGGGGCAAGAGACCCAGTACTTC
CDR3: CASSSLDRGQETQYF

V: TRBV11-2
J: TRBJ1-2
size: -
D: TRBD1
DNA: TGTGCCAGCAGCTTAGTGGCGGGTTCGACAGGGTACACCTTC
CDR3: CASSLVAGSTGYTF

V: TRBV2
J: TRBJ2-7
size: -
D: TRBD2
DNA: TGTGCCAGCAGTGAAAAGGAAGGAGCGGGAGGATACGAGCAGTACTTC
CDR3: CASSEKEGAGGYEQYF

V: TRBV29-1
J: TRBJ2-3
size: -
D: TRBD1
DNA: TGCAGCGGCGGGACAGGGGGGAGCACAGATACGCAGTATTTT
CDR3: CSGGTGGSTDTQYF

V: TRBV10-3
J: TRBJ2-7
size: few
D: -
DNA: TGTGCCATCAGTGAGGGCGGAATTTACGAGCAGTACTTC
CDR3: CAISEGGIYEQYF

V: TRBV5-1
J: TRBJ2-7
size: once
D: -
DNA: TGCGCCAGCAGCTTGGGGGGCCGTTCCTACGAGCAGTACTTC
CDR3: CASSLGGRSYEQYF

V: TRBV9
J: TRBJ1-2
size: -
D: -
DNA: TGTGCCAGCAGCGGCCGGGGGGGAGGCTATGGCTACACCTTC
CDR3: CASSGRGGGYGYTF

V: TRBV5-1
J: TRBJ1-1
size: -
D: -
DNA: TGCGCCAGCAGCTTGGCTGGGGCGAACACTGAAGCTTTCTTT
CDR3: CASSLAGANTEAFF

V: TRBV27
J: TRBJ1-6
size: -
D: TRBD1
DNA: TGTGCCAGCAGTAACAGGGGTGGTTCACCCCTCCACTTT
CDR3: CASSNRGGSPLHF

V: TRBV2
J: TRBJ1-1
size: -
D: TRBD1
DNA: TGTGCCAGCAGCCAGGGACAGGGGGGTAACACTGAAGCTTTCTTT
CDR3: CASSQGQGGNTEAFF

V: TRBV11-2
J: TRBJ1-6
size: -
D: -
DNA: TGTGCCAGCAGCTTTTCCCGGGGTTCACCCCTCCACTTT
CDR3: CASSFSRGSPLHF

V: TRBV11-2
J: TRBJ1-1
size: many
D: -
DNA: TGTGCCAGCAGGCTAGACCAGGGAATCACTGAAGCTTTCTTT
CDR3: CASRLDQGITEAFF

V: TRBV30
J: TRBJ2-7
size: -
D: TRBD2
DNA: TGTGCCTGGAGTAAAAGTGGGACTACCACTACGCAGTACTTC
CDR3: CAWSKSGTTTTQYF

V: TRBV28
J: TRBJ2-5
size: -
D: -
DNA: TGTGCCAGCAGTTTAGGGGGAAGCGGGTCGCAAGAGACCCAGTACTTC
CDR3: CASSLGGSGSQETQYF

V: TRBV7-8
J: TRBJ1-3
size: -
D: -
DNA: TGTGCCAGCAGCTTCGGGACAGGAAACACCATATATTTT
CDR3: CASSFGTGNTIYF

V: TRBV7-2
J: TRBJ2-3
size: -
D: -
DNA: TGTGCCAGCAGCCCGATTCCGGTCCAAGTGGTCAATACGCAGTATTTT
CDR3: CASSPIPVQVVNTQYF

V: TRBV5-1
J: TRBJ1-1
size: -
D: TRBD1
DNA: TGCGCCAGCAGTAGAGGACAGGGAAGCACTGAAGCTTTCTTT
CDR3: CASSRGQGSTEAFF

V: TRBV18
J: TRBJ2-1
size: -
D: TRBD2
DNA: TGTGCCAGCTTTAGGGGACTAGCGGGGAATGAGCAGTTCTTC
CDR3: CASFRGLAGNEQFF

V: TRBV7-9
J: TRBJ2-2
size: -
D: -
DNA: TGTGCCAGCAGCTCAGGGATGGCCGGGGAGCTGTTTTTT
CDR3: CASSSGMAGELFF

V: TRBV30
J: TRBJ2-1
size: -
D: TRBD1
DNA: TGTGCCTGGAGTCCCTCGGGACAGGCCTACAATGAGCAGTTCTTC
CDR3: CAWSPSGQAYNEQFF

V: TRBV7-6
J: TRBJ2-5
size: -
D: -
DNA: TGTGCCAGCAGCAAATGGACGGGGAAACAAGAGACCCAGTACTTC
CDR3: CASSKWTGKQETQYF

V: TRBV30
J: TRBJ1-5
size: once
D: -
DNA: TGTGCCTGGAGTGTTCTCGGCAGAAATCAGCCCCAGCATTTT
CDR3: CAWSVLGRNQPQHF

V: TRBV2
J: TRBJ1-4
size: few
D: -
DNA: TGTGCCAGCAGTGACAACGTCAGGGGCGTCGGTGAAAAACTGTTTTTT
CDR3: CASSDNVRGVGEKLFF

V: TRBV11-3
J: TRBJ2-2
size: -
D: -
DNA: TGTGCCAGCAGTCAAGGGAACACCGGGGAGCTGTTTTTT
CDR3: CASSQGNTGELFF

V: TRBV30
J: TRBJ2-7
size: once
D: -
DNA: TGTGCCTGGAGTGCAGAGGTCCAGCAGTACTTC
CDR3: CAWSAEVQQYF

V: TRBV7-6
J: TRBJ2-7
size: -
D: -
DNA: TGTGCCAGCAGCTTAGGCTCCGGGGGCCTCTACGAGCAGTACTTC
CDR3: CASSLGSGGLYEQYF

V: TRBV7-2
J: TRBJ1-3
size: -
D: -
DNA: TGTGCCAGCAGAAGGGAGTCTGGAAACACCATATATTTT
CDR3: CASRRESGNTIYF

V: TRBV4-1
J: TRBJ1-2
size: -
D: -
DNA: TGCGCCAGCAGCCTCCAGGGGACCTATGGCTACACCTTC
CDR3: CASSLQGTYGYTF

V: TRBV11-2
J: TRBJ2-1
size: -
D: -
DNA: TGTGCCAGCAGTCCTGGACTCTTATCCTACAATGAGCAGTTCTTC
CDR3: CASSPGLLSYNEQFF

V: TRBV15
J: TRBJ1-6
size: -
D: -
DNA: TGTGCCACCAGCAGGGAAACTAATTCACCCCTCCACTTT
CDR3: CATSRETNSPLHF

V: TRBV30
J: TRBJ1-2
size: -
D: TRBD1
DNA: TGTGCCTGGAGTACTCCGGGACAGCACTATGGCTACACCTTC
CDR3: CAWSTPGQHYGYTF

V: TRBV10-1
J: TRBJ2-1
size: -
D: -
DNA: TGCGCCAGCAGTGAAAGGACTGACAATGAGCAGTTCTTC
CDR3: CASSERTDNEQFF

V: TRBV7-2
J: TRBJ2-4
size: once
D: -
DNA: TGTGCCAGCAGCAGGGGGGTAGAAATAGCCAAAAACATTCAGTACTTC
CDR3: CASSRGVEIAKNIQYF

V: TRBV4-2
J: TRBJ1-4
size: -
D: -
DNA: TGTGCCAGCAGCCAAGAGGGGGCGGGGAGCAAAGAAAAACTGTTTTTT
CDR3: CASSQEGAGSKEKLFF

V: TRBV5-1
J: TRBJ1-1
size: -
D: TRBD1
DNA: TGCGCCAGCAGCTTGGCCGGGACAGCAAACACTGAAGCTTTCTTT
CDR3: CASSLAGTANTEAFF

V: TRBV7-2
J: TRBJ1-6
size: -
D: -
DNA: TGTGCCAGCAGCCCTCGAGATTGGTCACCCCTCCACTTT
CDR3: CASSPRDWSPLHF

V: TRBV19
J: TRBJ1-1
size: -
D: -
DNA: TGTGCCAGTAGTGGCAGTCTGAACACTGAAGCTTTCTTT
CDR3: CASSGSLNTEAFF

V: TRBV2
J: TRBJ1-6
size: -
D: -
DNA: TGTGCCAGCAGTTCGGATGCAGGGGCACCCCTCCACTTT
CDR3: CASSSDAGAPLHF

V: TRBV5-4
J: TRBJ2-2
size: -
D: -
DNA: TGTGCCAGCAGCCGGGACTCTAACACCGGGGAGCTGTTTTTT
CDR3: CASSRDSNTGELFF

V: TRBV2
J: TRBJ2-7
size: -
D: -
DNA: TGTGCCAGCAGTGAAATCCACGAGCAGTACTTC
CDR3: CASSEIHEQYF

V: TRBV5-4
J: TRBJ1-5
size: -
D: -
DNA: TGTGCCAGCAGCTTGGATCAGGGTGTCGTACGGCATTTT
CDR3: CASSLDQGVVRHF

V: TRBV28
J: TRBJ2-3
size: few
D: TRBD1
DNA: TGTGCCAGCAGTCTTGGGACAGGGAAGTCAGATACGCAGTATTTT
CDR3: CASSLGTGKSDTQYF